This T cell receptor (beta chain) was identified during a study of radiotherapy plus CTLA-4 blockade in lung cancer. Study background: Disease control reached under 35%, with objective responses in approximately 17%.

CDR1 is LNHDA and CDR2 is SQIVND in the germline V gene (reference sequence). With V trimmed by 4 bases and J by 4 bases, 8 bases remained unmatched. The CDR3 covers 15 residues. Receiving focal radiation plus CTLA-4 blockade with ipilimumab were patients who had chemo-refractory metastatic non-small-cell lung cancer. The protocol was immunoSEQ multiplex PCR, while the TCRdb copy is restricted to in-frame clones and leaves out a portion. Of tens of thousands of clones listed, roughly 76% are singletons. A note on this clone: Its antigen is undetermined.

Study-wide results and caveats: In blood, tumor-derived TCR clones expanded after radiotherapy plus ipilimumab.

The sample was peripheral blood, taken from a patient treated with radiotherapy plus ipilimumab. The clonotype originates from a human donor with non-small cell lung cancer whose response to radiotherapy plus ipilimumab could not be evaluated. J is TRBJ1-1 and V is TRBV19, with TRBD1 matching 8 bases. The chain's CDR3 is CASSTRQGKTTEAFF. The CDR3 DNA sequence: TGTGCCAGTAGTACCAGACAGGGGAAAACCACTGAAGCTTTCTTT.